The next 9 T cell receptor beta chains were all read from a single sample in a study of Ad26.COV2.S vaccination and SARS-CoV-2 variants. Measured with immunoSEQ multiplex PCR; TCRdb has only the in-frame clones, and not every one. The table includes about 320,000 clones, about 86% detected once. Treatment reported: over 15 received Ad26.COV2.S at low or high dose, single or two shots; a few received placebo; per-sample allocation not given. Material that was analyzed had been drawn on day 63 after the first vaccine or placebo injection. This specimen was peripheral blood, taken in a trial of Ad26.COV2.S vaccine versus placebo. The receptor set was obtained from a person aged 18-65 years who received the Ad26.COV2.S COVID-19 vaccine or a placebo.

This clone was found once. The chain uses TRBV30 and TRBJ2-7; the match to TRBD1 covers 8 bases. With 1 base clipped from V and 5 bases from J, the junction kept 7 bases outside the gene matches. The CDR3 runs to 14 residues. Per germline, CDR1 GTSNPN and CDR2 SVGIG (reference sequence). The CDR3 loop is CAWSAGDRLDEQYF. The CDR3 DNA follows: TGTGCCTGGAGTGCTGGGGACAGGTTAGACGAGCAGTACTTC.

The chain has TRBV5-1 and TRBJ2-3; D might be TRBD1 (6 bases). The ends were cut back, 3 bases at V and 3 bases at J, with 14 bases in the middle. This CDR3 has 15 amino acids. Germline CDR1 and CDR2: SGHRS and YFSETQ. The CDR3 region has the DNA TGCGCCAGCAGCTCCGGACAGCCCAATACAGATACGCAGTATTTT. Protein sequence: CASSSGQPNTDTQYF.

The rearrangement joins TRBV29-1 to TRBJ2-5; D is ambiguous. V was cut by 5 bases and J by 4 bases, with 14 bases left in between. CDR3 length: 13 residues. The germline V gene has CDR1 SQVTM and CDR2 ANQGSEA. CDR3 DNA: TGCAGCGTTCGCCTAGATTATTCAGAGACCCAGTACTTC. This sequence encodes CSVRLDYSETQYF.

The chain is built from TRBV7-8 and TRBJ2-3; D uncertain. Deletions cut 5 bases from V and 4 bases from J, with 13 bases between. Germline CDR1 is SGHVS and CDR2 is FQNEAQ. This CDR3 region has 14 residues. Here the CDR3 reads CASSHDHTPDTQYF. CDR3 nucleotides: TGTGCCAGCAGCCATGACCATACCCCAGATACGCAGTATTTT.

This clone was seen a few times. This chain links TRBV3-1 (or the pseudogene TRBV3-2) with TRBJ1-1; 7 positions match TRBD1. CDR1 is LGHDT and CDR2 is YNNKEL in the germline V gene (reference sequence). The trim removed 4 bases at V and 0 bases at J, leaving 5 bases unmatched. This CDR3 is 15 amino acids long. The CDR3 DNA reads TGTGCCAGCAGCCCGGGACAGCGTCTGAACACTGAAGCTTTCTTT. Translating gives CASSPGQRLNTEAFF.

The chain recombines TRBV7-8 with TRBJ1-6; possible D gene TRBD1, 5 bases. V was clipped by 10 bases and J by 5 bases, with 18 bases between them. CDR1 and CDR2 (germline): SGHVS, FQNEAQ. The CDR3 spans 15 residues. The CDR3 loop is CATHGGVSDNSPLHF. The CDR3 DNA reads TGTGCCACCCACGGGGGGGTATCGGATAATTCACCCCTCCACTTT.

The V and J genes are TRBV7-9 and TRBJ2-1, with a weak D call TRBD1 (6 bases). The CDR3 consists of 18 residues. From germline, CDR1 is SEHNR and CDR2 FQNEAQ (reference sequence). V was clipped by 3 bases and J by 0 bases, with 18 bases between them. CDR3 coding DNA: TGTGCCAGCAGCTTTAGTGACGGGGACATGTTCTCCTACAATGAGCAGTTCTTC. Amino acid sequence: CASSFSDGDMFSYNEQFF.

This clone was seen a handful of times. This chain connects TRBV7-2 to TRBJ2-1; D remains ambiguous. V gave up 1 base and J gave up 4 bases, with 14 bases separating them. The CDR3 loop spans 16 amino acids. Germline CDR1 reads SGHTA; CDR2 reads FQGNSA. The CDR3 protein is CASSLELVKGYNEQFF. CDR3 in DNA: TGTGCCAGCAGCTTAGAGCTAGTCAAGGGTTACAATGAGCAGTTCTTC. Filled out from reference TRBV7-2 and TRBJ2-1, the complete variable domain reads GAGVSQSPSNKVTEKGKDVELRCDPISGHTALYWYRQSLGQGLEFLIYFQGNSAPDKSGLPSDRFSAERTGGSVSTLTIQRTQQEDSAVYLCASSLELVKGYNEQFFGPGTRLTVL.

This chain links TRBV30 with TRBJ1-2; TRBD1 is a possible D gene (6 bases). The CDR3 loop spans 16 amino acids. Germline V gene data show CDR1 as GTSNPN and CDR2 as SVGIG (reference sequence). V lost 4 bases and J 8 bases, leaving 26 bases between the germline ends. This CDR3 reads CAWTREGQYRFEGYTF. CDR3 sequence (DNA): TGTGCCTGGACCCGGGAGGGACAATATCGGTTTGAGGGCTACACCTTC.